One sample yielded the 10 T cell receptor beta chains listed below, sequenced in a study of T-cell memory formation after mild COVID-19. TCRdb analysed the 5' RACE reads with MiXCR anew, one entry per CDR3 protein. The sample lists around 310,000 distinct CDR3 sequences; about a sixth were seen once. Sequencing input: PBMCs or a T cell subset sorted from them (not recorded which). The source of these receptors is a man between 18 and 35 years old who had mild COVID-19 (a few samples of this study predate the infection). Cell type and time point are not known.

This clonotype has a handful of counts. V is TRBV29-1 and J is TRBJ1-1; D possibly corresponds to TRBD1 (6 bases). The germline V gene encodes CDR1 SQVTM and CDR2 ANQGSEA. V gave up 7 bases and J gave up 7 bases, with 16 bases separating them. The CDR3 contains 12 residues. The CDR3 nucleotides read TGCAGCGGGTTAGGGGGGGCCAATGAAGCTTTCTTT. Its translation: CSGLGGANEAFF.

Only a few counts were recorded for this clonotype. The rearrangement uses TRBV4-1 and TRBJ1-2; 9 bases are a match to TRBD1. Germline V lookup: CDR1 MGHRA, CDR2 YSYEKL. This CDR3 is built from 16 residues. After removal of 3 bases from V and 1 base from J, the junction contained 6 bases not matched to a gene. Here the CDR3 reads CASSHPRTGDNYGYTF. The DNA of the CDR3 is TGCGCCAGCAGCCACCCTCGGACAGGGGATAACTATGGCTACACCTTC.

This clonotype came up once. The chain is built from TRBV18 and TRBJ2-3; 8 bases are a match to TRBD2. This CDR3 is built from 17 residues. CDR1 and CDR2 from the germline V gene are KGHSH and LQKENI. After removal of 2 bases from V and 4 bases from J, the junction contained 11 bases not matched to a gene. CDR3 coding DNA: TGTGCCAGCTCACCAGCTCGAAGAGCGGGAGAATCAGATACGCAGTATTTT. The encoded protein is CASSPARRAGESDTQYF.

This clonotype has more than one count but fewer than ten. V usage is TRBV27 and J usage is TRBJ2-5; 8 bases map to TRBD2. The CDR3 is 15 amino acids. J gave up 5 bases and V 3 bases, and 8 bases lay outside the gene matches. CDR1 MNHEY and CDR2 SMNVEV come from the germline V gene (reference sequence). In DNA, the CDR3 is TGTGCCAGCAGTTTGCTCGGGGGGGGTAGTGAGACCCAGTACTTC. Amino acids: CASSLLGGGSETQYF.

The J gene is TRBJ2-3, the V gene TRBV4-1; TRBD1 aligns across 7 bases. This CDR3 region has 16 residues. CDR1 is MGHRA and CDR2 is YSYEKL in the germline V gene. Trimming removed 1 base from V and 0 bases from J; junction bases left unmatched: 4. DNA of the CDR3: TGCGCCAGCAGCCAAGTGGACAGGCGGAGCACAGATACGCAGTATTTT. It codes for CASSQVDRRSTDTQYF.

The rearrangement joins TRBV10-3 to TRBJ2-1; TRBD1 aligns across 10 bases. The ends lost 7 bases at V and 3 bases at J; junction bases unmatched: 9. The CDR3 has 16 residues. CDR1 is ENHRY and CDR2 is SYGVKD in the germline V gene. DNA for the CDR3: TGTGCCATCAAATCGGCCGGACAGGGGGTCTACAATGAGCAGTTCTTC. Its translation is CAIKSAGQGVYNEQFF.

This clonotype has at least ten counts. The chain uses TRBV4-3 and TRBJ2-3, with 10 bases that match TRBD1. V was clipped by 4 bases and J by 3 bases; unmatched bases: 4. Germline values: CDR1 LGHNA, CDR2 YSLEER. The CDR3 is 15 amino acids. The CDR3 loop is CASSLSGQGTDTQYF. The DNA of the CDR3 is TGCGCCAGCAGCCTCTCGGGACAGGGGACAGATACGCAGTATTTT.

In its sample, this clonotype was seen a few times. V and J are TRBV7-2 and TRBJ2-3, with D perhaps assigned TRBD1 or TRBD2 (6 bases each). The CDR3 loop spans 17 amino acids. CDR1 and CDR2 (germline): SGHTA, FQGNSA. V dropped 3 bases and J dropped 1 base, with 17 bases sitting between them. CDR3 sequence (DNA): TGTGCCAGCAGCTTGCGTCTTACTGGGGGGCGCACAGATACGCAGTATTTT. It codes for CASSLRLTGGRTDTQYF.

The sample holds many counts of this clonotype. This chain joins TRBV6-5 and TRBJ1-6; D not resolved. With 0 bases removed from V and 3 bases from J, the gap between germline ends came to 12 bases. CDR1 is MNHEY, CDR2 SVGAGI, per germline. The length of the CDR3 is 17 residues. The CDR3 reads CASSYSSGEYYNSPLHF. For the CDR3, the DNA is TGTGCCAGCAGTTACTCATCAGGAGAATACTATAATTCACCCCTCCACTTT.

The genes are TRBV5-6 and TRBJ1-1, with D tentatively TRBD1 (6 bases). CDR1 is SGHDT and CDR2 is YYEEEE in the germline V gene. This CDR3 is 14 amino acids long. V lost 2 bases and J lost 7, with 15 bases in between. CDR3 sequence reads: CASSLQGGVDEAFF. The CDR3 DNA is TGTGCCAGCAGCTTACAAGGGGGGGTCGATGAAGCTTTCTTT.